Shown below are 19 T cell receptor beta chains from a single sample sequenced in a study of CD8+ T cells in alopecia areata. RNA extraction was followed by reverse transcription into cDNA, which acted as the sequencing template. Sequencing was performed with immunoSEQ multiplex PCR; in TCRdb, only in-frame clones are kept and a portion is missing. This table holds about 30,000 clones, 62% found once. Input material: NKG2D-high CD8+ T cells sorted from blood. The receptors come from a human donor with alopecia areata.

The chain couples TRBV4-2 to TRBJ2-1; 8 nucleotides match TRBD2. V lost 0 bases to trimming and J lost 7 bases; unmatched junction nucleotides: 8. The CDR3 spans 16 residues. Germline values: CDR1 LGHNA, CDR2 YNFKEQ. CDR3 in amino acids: CASSQDGTGGGNEQFF. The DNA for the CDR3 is TGTGCCAGCAGCCAAGATGGAACGGGAGGGGGAAATGAGCAGTTCTTC.

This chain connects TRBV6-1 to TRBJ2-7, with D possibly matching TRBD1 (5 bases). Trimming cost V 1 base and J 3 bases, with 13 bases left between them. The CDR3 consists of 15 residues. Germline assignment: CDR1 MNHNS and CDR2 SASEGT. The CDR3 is CASSEESQAFYEQYF. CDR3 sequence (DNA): TGTGCCAGCAGTGAAGAGTCACAGGCTTTCTACGAGCAGTACTTC.

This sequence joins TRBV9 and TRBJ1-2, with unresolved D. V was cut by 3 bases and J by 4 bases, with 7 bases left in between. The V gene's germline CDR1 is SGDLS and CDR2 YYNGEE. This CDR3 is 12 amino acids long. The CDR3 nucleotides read TGTGCCAGCAGCGGCCTGCTCTATGGCTACACCTTC. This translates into CASSGLLYGYTF.

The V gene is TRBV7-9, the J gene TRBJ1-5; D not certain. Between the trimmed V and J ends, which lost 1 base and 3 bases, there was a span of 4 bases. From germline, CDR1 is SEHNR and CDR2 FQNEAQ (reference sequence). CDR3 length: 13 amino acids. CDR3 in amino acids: CASSLGHNQPQHF. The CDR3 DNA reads TGTGCCAGCAGCTTAGGGCACAATCAGCCCCAGCATTTT.

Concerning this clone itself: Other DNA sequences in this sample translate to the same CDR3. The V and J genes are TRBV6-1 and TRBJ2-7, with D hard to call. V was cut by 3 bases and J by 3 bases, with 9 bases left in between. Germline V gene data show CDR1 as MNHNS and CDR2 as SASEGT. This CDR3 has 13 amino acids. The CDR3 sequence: CASSEADYYEQYF. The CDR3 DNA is TGTGCCAGCAGTGAGGCGGATTACTACGAGCAGTACTTC.

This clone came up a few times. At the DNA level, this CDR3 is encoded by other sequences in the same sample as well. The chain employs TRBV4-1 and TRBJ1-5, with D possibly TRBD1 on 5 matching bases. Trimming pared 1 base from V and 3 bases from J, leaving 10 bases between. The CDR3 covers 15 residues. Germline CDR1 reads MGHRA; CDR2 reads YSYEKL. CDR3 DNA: TGCGCCAGCAGCCAAGGGACATCGGACAATCAGCCCCAGCATTTT. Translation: CASSQGTSDNQPQHF.

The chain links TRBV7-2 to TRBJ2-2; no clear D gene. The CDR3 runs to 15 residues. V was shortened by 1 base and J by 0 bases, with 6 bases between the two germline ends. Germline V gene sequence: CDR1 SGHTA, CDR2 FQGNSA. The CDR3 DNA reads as TGTGCCAGCAGCTTAGGGGTGACGAACACCGGGGAGCTGTTTTTT. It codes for CASSLGVTNTGELFF.

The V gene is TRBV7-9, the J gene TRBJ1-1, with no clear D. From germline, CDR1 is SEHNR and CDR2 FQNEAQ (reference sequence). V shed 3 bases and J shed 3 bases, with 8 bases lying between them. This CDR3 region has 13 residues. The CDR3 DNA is TGTGCCAGCAGCTTGGGTACAGACACTGAAGCTTTCTTT. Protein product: CASSLGTDTEAFF.

CDR3 loop: CASSFGVTEAFF. CDR3 DNA: TGTGCCAGCAGCTTTGGGGTAACTGAAGCTTTCTTT. J is TRBJ1-1 and V is TRBV5-6; D gene unclear. V shed 2 bases and J shed 5 bases, with 7 bases lying between them. The germline V gene encodes CDR1 SGHDT and CDR2 YYEEEE. The CDR3 totals 12 residues.

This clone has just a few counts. Here the CDR3 reads CASSYPRTSIGTDTQYF. In DNA, the CDR3 is TGTGCCAGCAGTTACCCTAGGACTAGCATAGGCACAGATACGCAGTATTTT. V usage is TRBV7-8 and J usage is TRBJ2-3; 8 bases fit TRBD2. Germline lookup yields CDR1 SGHVS and CDR2 FQNEAQ. V shed 6 bases and J 1 base; nucleotides not matched to a gene: 12. This CDR3 is 17 amino acids long.

CDR3 loop: CSVDGDGGAYNEQFF. In DNA form, the CDR3 reads TGCAGCGTTGATGGGGACGGGGGGGCCTACAATGAGCAGTTCTTC. V gene TRBV29-1 combines with J gene TRBJ2-1; 8 bases line up with TRBD2. The germline CDR1 and CDR2 sequences are SQVTM and ANQGSEA. This CDR3 contains 15 residues. V lost 3 bases, J lost 2 bases, and 6 bases stayed unmatched.

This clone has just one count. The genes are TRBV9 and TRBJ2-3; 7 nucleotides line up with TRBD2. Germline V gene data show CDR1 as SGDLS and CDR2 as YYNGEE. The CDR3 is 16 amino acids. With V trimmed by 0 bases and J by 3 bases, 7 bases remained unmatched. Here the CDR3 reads CASSVASGVVTDTQYF. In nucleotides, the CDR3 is TGTGCCAGCAGCGTAGCCAGCGGGGTGGTAACAGATACGCAGTATTTT.

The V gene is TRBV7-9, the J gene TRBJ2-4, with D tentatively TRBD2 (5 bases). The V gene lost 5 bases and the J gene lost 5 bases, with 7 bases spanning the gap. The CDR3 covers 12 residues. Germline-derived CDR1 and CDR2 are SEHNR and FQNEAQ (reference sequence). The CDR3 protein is CASSLLENIQYF. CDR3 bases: TGTGCCAGCAGCCTACTAGAAAACATTCAGTACTTC.

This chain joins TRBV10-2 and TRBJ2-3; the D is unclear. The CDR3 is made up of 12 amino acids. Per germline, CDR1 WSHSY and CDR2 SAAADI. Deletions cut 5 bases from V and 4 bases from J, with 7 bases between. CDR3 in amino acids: CASSYSADTQYF. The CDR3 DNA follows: TGCGCCAGCAGTTATAGTGCAGATACGCAGTATTTT.

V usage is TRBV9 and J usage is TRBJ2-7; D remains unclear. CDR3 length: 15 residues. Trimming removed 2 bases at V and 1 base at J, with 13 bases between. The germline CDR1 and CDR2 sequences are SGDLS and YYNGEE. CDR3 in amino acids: CASSVADLLSYEQYF. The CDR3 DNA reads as TGTGCCAGCAGCGTTGCCGACCTACTTTCCTACGAGCAGTACTTC.

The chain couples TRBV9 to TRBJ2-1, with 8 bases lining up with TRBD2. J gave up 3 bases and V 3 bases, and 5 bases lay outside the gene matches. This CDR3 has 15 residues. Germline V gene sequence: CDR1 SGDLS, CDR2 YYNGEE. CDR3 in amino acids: CASSGSAGVYNEQFF. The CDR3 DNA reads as TGTGCCAGCAGCGGATCAGCGGGAGTCTACAATGAGCAGTTCTTC.

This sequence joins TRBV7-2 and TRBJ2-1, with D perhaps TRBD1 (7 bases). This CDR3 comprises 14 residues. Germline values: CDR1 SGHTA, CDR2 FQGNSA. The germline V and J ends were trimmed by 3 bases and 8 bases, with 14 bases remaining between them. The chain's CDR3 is CASSFPGGLDEQFF. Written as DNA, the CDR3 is TGTGCCAGCAGCTTCCCAGGGGGGTTGGATGAGCAGTTCTTC.

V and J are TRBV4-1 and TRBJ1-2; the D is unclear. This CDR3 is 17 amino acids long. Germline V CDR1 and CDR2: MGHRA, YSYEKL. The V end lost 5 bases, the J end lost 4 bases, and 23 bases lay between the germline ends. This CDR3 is CASSSGTQNRKTYGYTF. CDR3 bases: TGCGCCAGCAGCTCCGGCACCCAGAACCGAAAGACCTATGGCTACACCTTC.

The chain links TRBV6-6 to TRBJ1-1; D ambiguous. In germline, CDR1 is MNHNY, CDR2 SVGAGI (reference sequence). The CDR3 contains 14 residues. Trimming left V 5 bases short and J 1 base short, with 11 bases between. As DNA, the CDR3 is TGTGCCAGCAGTAGCGCAGATAGGAACACTGAAGCTTTCTTT. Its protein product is CASSSADRNTEAFF.